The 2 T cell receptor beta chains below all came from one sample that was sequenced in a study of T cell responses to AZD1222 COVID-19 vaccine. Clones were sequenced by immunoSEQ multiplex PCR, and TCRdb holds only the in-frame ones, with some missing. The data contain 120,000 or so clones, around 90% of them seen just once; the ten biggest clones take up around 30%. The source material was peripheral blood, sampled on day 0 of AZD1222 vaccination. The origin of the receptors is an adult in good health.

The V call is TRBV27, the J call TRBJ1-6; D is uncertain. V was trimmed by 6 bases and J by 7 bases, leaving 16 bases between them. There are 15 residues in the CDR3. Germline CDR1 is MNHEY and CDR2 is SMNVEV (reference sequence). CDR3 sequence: CASRTTPGLNSPLHF. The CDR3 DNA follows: TGTGCCAGCAGGACCACACCGGGGTTGAATTCACCCCTCCACTTT.

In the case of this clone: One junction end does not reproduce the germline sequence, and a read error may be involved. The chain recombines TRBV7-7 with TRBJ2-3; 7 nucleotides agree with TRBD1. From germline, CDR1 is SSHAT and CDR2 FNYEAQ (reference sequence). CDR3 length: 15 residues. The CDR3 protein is CASSRTGVLTDTQYF. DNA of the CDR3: TGTGCTAGCAGCCGCACAGGGGTTTTGACAGATACGCAGTATTTT.